These 30 T cell receptor beta chains were sequenced from one sample in a study of blood T cell repertoires in COVID-19. The table came from immunoSEQ multiplex PCR; TCRdb's copy has only in-frame clones and leaves some out. The sample includes roughly 700,000 clones, 70% to 90% of them seen just once. Specimen: peripheral blood. These receptors all stem from a woman between 18 and 29 years old with acute or convalescent COVID-19.

This chain joins TRBV7-2 and TRBJ2-2, with TRBD2 matching over 7 bases. CDR3 length: 16 amino acids. Per the germline V gene, CDR1 is SGHTA and CDR2 is FQGNSA. The junction had 2 bases not matched to a gene; V was cut back by 0 bases and J by 1 base. The CDR3 region is CASSLALAVNTGELFF. The CDR3, as DNA: TGTGCCAGCAGCTTAGCCCTAGCGGTGAACACCGGGGAGCTGTTTTTT.

The chain joins TRBV4-2 to TRBJ2-5; 10 bases are shared with TRBD2. Trimming at V came to 2 bases and at J to 4 bases, leaving 7 bases not matched to a gene. The CDR3 totals 16 residues. Germline assignment: CDR1 LGHNA and CDR2 YNFKEQ. CDR3 sequence: CASSQTPGLAIETQYF. The CDR3 bases are TGTGCCAGCAGCCAAACCCCGGGACTAGCGATAGAGACCCAGTACTTC.

The CDR3, as DNA: TGTGCCAGCAGGAGGGATCCGGGACAGGGGTCACCGGAGCAGTTCTTC. Translating gives CASRRDPGQGSPEQFF. This chain uses TRBV27 with TRBJ2-1; TRBD1 agrees at 10 bases. Germline V gene data show CDR1 as MNHEY and CDR2 as SMNVEV (reference sequence). The junction had 15 bases not matched to a gene; V was cut back by 6 bases and J by 10 bases. The CDR3 covers 16 residues.

The chain is built from TRBV4-1 and TRBJ2-7; D is possibly TRBD1 (5 bases). Germline lookup yields CDR1 MGHRA and CDR2 YSYEKL. The CDR3 totals 15 residues. V gave up 1 base and J gave up 2 bases, with 12 bases separating them. CDR3 DNA sequence: TGCGCCAGCAGCCAAGTCCAGGCAGGGACCTACGAGCAGTACTTC. The encoded protein is CASSQVQAGTYEQYF.

The gene calls are TRBV7-2 and TRBJ2-7, with a weak D call TRBD1 (5 bases). Between the trimmed V and J ends, which lost 5 bases and 2 bases, there was a span of 10 bases. There are 13 residues in the CDR3. CDR1 SGHTA and CDR2 FQGNSA come from the germline V gene. The CDR3 sequence is CASSRDSAYEQYF. The DNA for the CDR3 is TGTGCCAGCAGCCGTGACAGTGCCTACGAGCAGTACTTC.

This chain connects TRBV9 to TRBJ1-2, with D perhaps TRBD1 (6 bases). The CDR3 contains 15 residues. Trimming cost V 4 bases and J 5 bases, with 18 bases left between them. Germline values: CDR1 SGDLS, CDR2 YYNGEE. The CDR3 spells CASSPEGGDFYGYTF. CDR3 nucleotides: TGTGCCAGCAGCCCCGAGGGGGGGGACTTTTATGGCTACACCTTC.

V is TRBV24-1 and J is TRBJ1-4; 8 positions match TRBD1. The germline CDR1 and CDR2 sequences are KGHDR and SFDVKD. The CDR3 consists of 16 residues. V shed 5 bases and J 7 bases; nucleotides not matched to a gene: 11. The CDR3 nucleotides are TGTGCCACCAGTGCCCCTTCCGGGACAGGAGGTGAAAAACTGTTTTTT. Its protein is CATSAPSGTGGEKLFF.

The chain uses TRBV9 and TRBJ1-2; the D gene is possibly TRBD1 (5 bases). The CDR3 has 15 amino acids. Germline V gene lookup returns CDR1 SGDLS and CDR2 YYNGEE. Deletions cut 4 bases from V and 8 bases from J, with 21 bases between. This CDR3 is CASSTPGGGSGGYTF. The CDR3 DNA reads as TGTGCCAGCAGCACTCCCGGGGGGGGTTCGGGAGGCTACACCTTC. The full variable domain, completed using reference TRBV9 and TRBJ1-2, is DSGVTQTPKHLITATGQRVTLRCSPRSGDLSVYWYQQSLDQGLQFLIQYYNGEERAKGNILERFSAQQFPDLHSELNLSSLELGDSALYFCASSTPGGGSGGYTFGSGTRLTVV.

V usage is TRBV7-9 and J usage is TRBJ1-2; tentative D call: TRBD1 (5 bases). This CDR3 has 14 residues. V lost 3 bases to trimming and J lost 13 bases, with 21 bases between them. Germline V gene data show CDR1 as SEHNR and CDR2 as FQNEAQ (reference sequence). Here the CDR3 DNA reads TGTGCCAGCAGCTTCCCGGTGGGGCAGGGAGGCCGCACCTTC. This gives the protein CASSFPVGQGGRTF. The variable domain in full, completed from reference TRBV7-9 and TRBJ1-2, reads DTGVSQNPRHKITKRGQNVTFRCDPISEHNRLYWYRQTLGQGPEFLTYFQNEAQLEKSRLLSDRFSAERPKGSFSTLEIQRTEQGDSAMYLCASSFPVGQGGRTFGSGTRLTVV.

The chain uses TRBV7-2 and TRBJ2-1; D is possibly TRBD2 (5 bases). V was shortened by 2 bases and J by 3 bases, with 14 bases between the two germline ends. The length of the CDR3 is 16 residues. CDR1 SGHTA and CDR2 FQGNSA come from the germline V gene. CDR3 bases: TGTGCCAGCAGCTTATCGGGGTTAGGTTTCTACAATGAGCAGTTCTTC. This codes for CASSLSGLGFYNEQFF. Filled out from reference TRBV7-2 and TRBJ2-1, the complete variable domain reads GAGVSQSPSNKVTEKGKDVELRCDPISGHTALYWYRQSLGQGLEFLIYFQGNSAPDKSGLPSDRFSAERTGGSVSTLTIQRTQQEDSAVYLCASSLSGLGFYNEQFFGPGTRLTVL.

This rearrangement joins TRBV24-1 to TRBJ2-7, with a possible D match to TRBD1 (6 bases). The CDR3 runs 14 residues. Germline values: CDR1 KGHDR, CDR2 SFDVKD. V was shortened by 4 bases and J by 0 bases, with 9 bases between the two germline ends. The CDR3: CATSERDTSYEQYF. The CDR3 bases are TGTGCCACCAGTGAGAGGGACACCTCCTACGAGCAGTACTTC.

The CDR3 protein is CASRQQGTAYEQYF. CDR3 coding DNA: TGTGCCAGCAGGCAACAGGGTACGGCCTACGAGCAGTACTTC. The chain links TRBV2 to TRBJ2-7, with D tentatively TRBD1 (6 bases). Germline V gives CDR1 SNHLY, CDR2 FYNNEI. Trimming removed 6 bases from V and 2 bases from J, with 14 bases in between. This CDR3 is 14 amino acids long.

The chain couples TRBV2 to TRBJ1-1; TRBD1 agrees at 10 bases. Germline CDR1 is SNHLY and CDR2 is FYNNEI. The CDR3 runs to 16 residues. J was trimmed by 3 bases and V by 3 bases; bases with no gene match: 7. In nucleotides, the CDR3 is TGTGCCAGCAGTGACGGGTTAGGGACAGGGGACACTGAAGCTTTCTTT. It is translated as CASSDGLGTGDTEAFF. Drawing the rest from reference TRBV2 and TRBJ1-1, the complete variable domain is EPEVTQTPSHQVTQMGQEVILRCVPISNHLYFYWYRQILGQKVEFLVSFYNNEISEKSEIFDDQFSVERPDGSNFTLKIRSTKLEDSAMYFCASSDGLGTGDTEAFFGQGTRLTVV.

This clone was detected only a few times. The rearrangement uses TRBV7-9 and TRBJ1-2, with 7 bases aligning to TRBD1. From germline, CDR1 is SEHNR and CDR2 FQNEAQ (reference sequence). Losses at the gene ends were 8 bases for V and 6 bases for J; bases not matched to a gene: 18. The CDR3 has 16 residues. The chain's CDR3 is CASLSPKGAGENGYTF. CDR3 DNA sequence: TGTGCCAGCCTCTCCCCGAAGGGGGCAGGGGAAAATGGCTACACCTTC.

This clone was observed a handful of times. The chain is built from TRBV30 and TRBJ1-2, with 8 nucleotides matching TRBD1. The germline V gene encodes CDR1 GTSNPN and CDR2 SVGIG (reference sequence). Germline trimming cut 3 bases from V and 5 bases from J; bases unmatched to any gene: 8. The CDR3 length is 14 residues. The CDR3 reads CAWSEPTGGYGYTF. CDR3 in DNA: TGTGCCTGGAGCGAACCCACAGGGGGATATGGCTACACCTTC.

This rearrangement joins TRBV28 to TRBJ1-5; D is possibly TRBD1 (6 bases). The CDR3 extends over 16 amino acids. The germline V gene has CDR1 MDHEN and CDR2 SYDVKM. V lost 2 bases and J lost 1, with 12 bases in between. The CDR3 nucleotides are TGTGCCAGCAGTTTAGGCAGGGGACCGAGCAATCAGCCCCAGCATTTT. Translating gives CASSLGRGPSNQPQHF.

Regarding this clone: Other DNA sequences in this specimen translate into the identical CDR3. This chain connects TRBV9 to TRBJ2-7, with D tentatively TRBD1 (5 bases). The CDR3 totals 14 residues. V dropped 0 bases and J dropped 2 bases, with 9 bases sitting between them. Germline loops: CDR1 SGDLS, CDR2 YYNGEE. The CDR3 spells CASSVGAGPYEQYF. The CDR3 DNA reads TGTGCCAGCAGCGTAGGCGCAGGGCCCTACGAGCAGTACTTC.

This clone was observed at least ten times. The rearrangement uses TRBV19 and TRBJ1-1; a weak D match, TRBD1 (5 bases). The germline gives CDR1 LNHDA, CDR2 SQIVND (reference sequence). Trimming pared 0 bases from V and 10 bases from J, leaving 12 bases between. This CDR3 contains 13 residues. In DNA form, the CDR3 reads TGTGCCAGTAGTATAGATCAGGGTTGGTCAGCTTTCTTT. This codes for CASSIDQGWSAFF. Full variable domain (outside the CDR3, taken from reference TRBV19 and TRBJ1-1): DGGITQSPKYLFRKEGQNVTLSCEQNLNHDAMYWYRQDPGQGLRLIYYSQIVNDFQKGDIAEGYSVSREKKESFPLTVTSAQKNPTAFYLCASSIDQGWSAFFGQGTRLTVV.

The gene calls are TRBV21-1 and TRBJ2-5; no DNA check was done on the table's D call, TRBD2. TRBV21-1 is assigned pseudogene status. The CDR3 is made up of 12 amino acids. CDR3 DNA: TGTGCCAGCCCCCGGGGCCAAGAGACCCAGTACTTC. Translating gives CASPRGQETQYF.

V and J are TRBV2 and TRBJ2-3, with D uncertain. Trimming cost V 4 bases and J 4 bases, with 6 bases left between them. The germline V gene encodes CDR1 SNHLY and CDR2 FYNNEI. CDR3 size: 12 residues. The CDR3 region is CASSVLSDTQYF. CDR3 bases: TGTGCCAGCAGTGTTTTATCAGATACGCAGTATTTT. The whole variable domain, remainder taken from reference TRBV2 and TRBJ2-3, is EPEVTQTPSHQVTQMGQEVILRCVPISNHLYFYWYRQILGQKVEFLVSFYNNEISEKSEIFDDQFSVERPDGSNFTLKIRSTKLEDSAMYFCASSVLSDTQYFGPGTRLTVL.

A remark on this clone: This sample includes further DNA sequences coding for the same CDR3. This chain connects TRBV27 to TRBJ1-1, with D possibly being TRBD1 (5 bases). The CDR3 extends over 13 amino acids. Germline assignment: CDR1 MNHEY and CDR2 SMNVEV (reference sequence). V dropped 5 bases and J dropped 5 bases, with 12 bases sitting between them. CDR3 coding DNA: TGTGCCAGCAGTCCTACAGGAGGGACTGAAGCTTTCTTT. Its translation is CASSPTGGTEAFF.

The CDR3, as DNA: TGTGCCAGCATGGAGACGAACACTGAAGCTTTCTTT. As protein: CASMETNTEAFF. This chain connects TRBV7-9 to TRBJ1-1; no firm D call. Between the trimmed V and J ends, which lost 7 bases and 1 base, there was a span of 7 bases. The CDR3 has 12 amino acids. CDR1 and CDR2 from the germline V gene are SEHNR and FQNEAQ (reference sequence).

In its sample, this clone was seen once. J is TRBJ1-1 and V is TRBV30; D remains ambiguous. CDR3 length: 15 amino acids. V dropped 4 bases and J dropped 1 base, with 16 bases sitting between them. The germline gives CDR1 GTSNPN, CDR2 SVGIG (reference sequence). The CDR3, as DNA: TGTGCCTGGATTCAAACGCGGTTGGAGAACACTGAAGCTTTCTTT. Translation: CAWIQTRLENTEAFF.

The chain carries TRBV29-1 and TRBJ1-1; D remains unclear. This CDR3 is built from 13 residues. V gave up 6 bases and J gave up 2 bases, with 13 bases separating them. The germline V gene encodes CDR1 SQVTM and CDR2 ANQGSEA. CDR3 bases: TGCAGCGTGAGGTTGGAGGATAACACTGAAGCTTTCTTT. This translates into CSVRLEDNTEAFF.

The chain is built from TRBV7-6 and TRBJ1-1; tentative D call: TRBD1 (5 bases). The germline CDR1 and CDR2 sequences are SGHVS and FNYEAQ. This CDR3 is built from 15 residues. V was shortened by 4 bases and J by 4 bases, with 16 bases between the two germline ends. The CDR3 sequence: CASSSSPGGSTEAFF. CDR3 sequence (DNA): TGTGCCAGCAGCTCATCCCCCGGGGGGAGCACTGAAGCTTTCTTT.

The V and J genes are TRBV11-2 and TRBJ1-3; 9 bases agree with TRBD1. The CDR3 has 16 residues. Germline V CDR1 and CDR2: SGHAT, FQNNGV. The V and J ends lost 4 bases and 3 bases, in that order; junction bases with no gene match: 7. The CDR3 coding sequence is TGTGCCAGCAGCTCAATACAGGGGGCGATTGGAAACACCATATATTTT. Amino acid sequence: CASSSIQGAIGNTIYF.

This clone was seen only once. CDR3: CASSQPGRNMREKLFF. CDR3 in DNA: TGCGCCAGCAGCCAGCCTGGCAGGAATATGAGAGAAAAACTGTTTTTT. This rearrangement joins TRBV4-1 to TRBJ1-4; D is unresolved. Per germline, CDR1 MGHRA and CDR2 YSYEKL. The germline V and J ends were trimmed by 3 bases and 8 bases, with 19 bases remaining between them. The CDR3 extends over 16 amino acids.

This chain connects TRBV11-2 to TRBJ2-2; unclear D gene. The CDR3 consists of 15 residues. Trimming left V 3 bases short and J 2 bases short, with 10 bases between. Germline V lookup: CDR1 SGHAT, CDR2 FQNNGV. The CDR3, as DNA: TGTGCCAGCAGCTTTTTTAAGCTCAACACCGGGGAGCTGTTTTTT. Translation: CASSFFKLNTGELFF.

V gene TRBV4-1 combines with J gene TRBJ2-5; weak D call: TRBD2 (6 bases). CDR1 and CDR2 from the germline V gene are MGHRA and YSYEKL. The V gene lost 1 base and the J gene lost 1 base, with 7 bases spanning the gap. The length of the CDR3 is 14 residues. CDR3 nucleotide sequence: TGCGCCAGCAGCCAAGTGGAGGGCCAAGAGACCCAGTACTTC. This sequence encodes CASSQVEGQETQYF.

This clone was counted a single time. V and J are TRBV21-1 and TRBJ1-2. TRBV21-1 is termed a pseudogene. The CDR3 covers 11 residues. The CDR3: CASITWYGYTF. The CDR3 bases are TGTGCCAGCATCACTTGGTATGGCTACACCTTC.